The 31 T cell receptor beta chains reported below all come from one sample, sequenced in a study of monozygotic twins with inflammatory bowel disease. TCRdb re-called the 5' RACE reads and catalogs CDR3 proteins one per entry, DNA excluded. The listing contains about 210,000 distinct CDR3 sequences. The sequencing sample was made of blood. Source of these receptors: a human donor with ulcerative colitis or Crohn's disease, or a healthy co-twin of an affected twin (not recorded which).

This sequence joins TRBV9 and TRBJ2-3; TCRdb returns TRBD2, unconfirmable since there is no DNA. The CDR3 has 14 residues. CDR1 is SGDLS, CDR2 YYNGEE, per germline. The CDR3 region is CASLPGGATDTQYF.

The genes are TRBV9 and TRBJ1-1. Per germline, CDR1 SGDLS and CDR2 YYNGEE. The length of the CDR3 is 15 residues. CDR3 region: CASSLNLGGGTEAFF.

The CDR3 sequence is CATGALNTEAFF. V usage is TRBV15 and J usage is TRBJ1-1; the D call from TCRdb, TRBD1, cannot be confirmed without DNA. The CDR3 consists of 12 residues. From germline, CDR1 is LNHNV and CDR2 YYDKDF (reference sequence).

The CDR3 sequence: CASSRFGDRGLYGYTF. The J gene is TRBJ1-2, the V gene TRBV4-1; there is no DNA to check the TCRdb D call of TRBD1. The CDR3 totals 16 residues. Per the germline V gene, CDR1 is MGHRA and CDR2 is YSYEKL.

This chain uses TRBV5-1 with TRBJ2-1; TCRdb's D call of TRBD2 is untestable without DNA. The CDR3 is 15 residues long. Germline values: CDR1 SGHRS, CDR2 YFSETQ. The CDR3: CASSPTSGGYNEQFF.

V and J are TRBV11-2 and TRBJ2-1; TCRdb returns TRBD1, unconfirmable since there is no DNA. The CDR3 runs 15 residues. Germline-derived CDR1 and CDR2 are SGHAT and FQNNGV. This CDR3 is CASSPPGQGFHEQFF.

CDR3 amino acids: CSAPSGGRETQYF. The chain couples TRBV20-1 to TRBJ2-5; TCRdb selects TRBD2, and the lack of DNA leaves this call unchecked. Germline CDR1 DFQATT, CDR2 SNEGSKA (reference sequence). The CDR3 length is 13 residues.

The V call is TRBV20-1, the J call TRBJ2-5. CDR3 length equals 12 residues. Germline CDR1 and CDR2: DFQATT and SNEGSKA (reference sequence). The CDR3 loop is CSARGAQETQYF.

V gene TRBV6-1 combines with J gene TRBJ1-3. CDR1 is MNHNS and CDR2 is SASEGT in the germline V gene. The CDR3 extends over 16 amino acids. The CDR3 here is CASSHSTLSAGNTIYF.

The chain recombines TRBV5-1 with TRBJ1-6. Looked up from germline, CDR1 is SGHRS and CDR2 is YFSETQ. This CDR3 comprises 13 residues. The chain's CDR3 is CASRYVKDSPLHF. The full variable domain, its missing parts supplied by reference TRBV5-1 and TRBJ1-6, is KAGVTQTPRYLIKTRGQQVTLSCSPISGHRSVSWYQQTPGQGLQFLFEYFSETQRNKGNFPGRFSGRQFSNSRSEMNVSTLELGDSALYLCASRYVKDSPLHFGNGTRLTVT.

The rearrangement links TRBV10-3 to TRBJ2-3. This CDR3 region has 11 residues. The V gene's germline CDR1 is ENHRY and CDR2 SYGVKD. This CDR3 is CAISHTDTQYF.

The rearrangement links TRBV5-4 to TRBJ1-1; with no DNA, the TCRdb D assignment of TRBD1 cannot be verified. Germline V gene lookup returns CDR1 SGHNT and CDR2 YYREEE (reference sequence). This CDR3 region has 14 residues. CDR3 residues: CASSSRTGNAEAFF.

V usage is TRBV11-2 and J usage is TRBJ2-3; absent DNA, TCRdb's TRBD2 call cannot be checked. Germline assignment: CDR1 SGHAT and CDR2 FQNNGV. The CDR3 has 16 residues. The CDR3: CASSLQRDLFTDTQYF.

The CDR3 here is CSAGPNTEAFF. The chain joins TRBV20-1 to TRBJ1-1. CDR1 is DFQATT and CDR2 is SNEGSKA in the germline V gene (reference sequence). The CDR3 sequence is 11 residues long.

The rearrangement uses TRBV20-1 and TRBJ2-1; TCRdb names TRBD1, which stays unverified in the absence of DNA. The CDR3 is 16 amino acids. Germline values: CDR1 DFQATT, CDR2 SNEGSKA (reference sequence). CDR3 in amino acids: CSARGSLAGGLNEQFF.

The rearrangement links TRBV20-1 to TRBJ2-3; checking the TCRdb D call of TRBD2 is not possible without DNA. Germline assignment: CDR1 DFQATT and CDR2 SNEGSKA (reference sequence). This CDR3 is 14 amino acids long. The CDR3 reads CSAILAGGPDTQYF.

The CDR3 loop reads CASSLAGHPSDTF. The chain couples TRBV5-6 to TRBJ1-2; the TCRdb D gene call, TRBD1, has no DNA to confirm it. This CDR3 is 13 amino acids long. In germline, CDR1 is SGHDT, CDR2 YYEEEE.

J is TRBJ2-1 and V is TRBV5-6; there is no DNA to check the TCRdb D call of TRBD2. The CDR3 has 17 amino acids. Germline loops: CDR1 SGHDT, CDR2 YYEEEE. The chain's CDR3 is CASSLSLAGGPYNEQFF.

The chain joins TRBV5-6 to TRBJ1-2; TCRdb's D call of TRBD1 is untestable without DNA. CDR1 and CDR2 (germline): SGHDT, YYEEEE. The CDR3 is 15 amino acids. The CDR3 is CASSYHRERNYGYTF.

The V gene is TRBV12-3 or TRBV12-4, the J gene TRBJ1-1. The CDR3 length is 14 residues. The CDR3 loop is CASSLMNRNTEAFF.

The chain uses TRBV20-1 and TRBJ2-5; checking the TCRdb D call of TRBD1 is not possible without DNA. The CDR3 is made up of 12 amino acids. Germline V gene data show CDR1 as DFQATT and CDR2 as SNEGSKA (reference sequence). This CDR3 reads CSARPWMSDQYF.

V usage is TRBV3-1 and J usage is TRBJ1-6; there is no DNA to check the TCRdb D call of TRBD1. CDR1 and CDR2 (germline): LGHDT, YNNKEL (reference sequence). The CDR3 runs 18 residues. CDR3 residues: CASSQGSRGTGDNSPLHF.

This chain joins TRBV12-3 or TRBV12-4 and TRBJ1-2; there is no DNA to check the TCRdb D call of TRBD1. There are 15 residues in the CDR3. The CDR3 protein is CAVSYRDRANYGYTF.

The rearrangement uses TRBV9 and TRBJ2-5. The CDR3 extends over 12 amino acids. Germline-derived CDR1 and CDR2 are SGDLS and YYNGEE. The CDR3 spells CASSGPKGTQYF.

The chain uses TRBV6-5 and TRBJ2-3; the TCRdb call, TRBD2, lacks DNA for checking. Germline-derived CDR1 and CDR2 are MNHEY and SVGAGI. The CDR3 length is 15 residues. The CDR3 sequence is CASSYRGGGTDTQYF.

The chain has TRBV6-1 and TRBJ1-1; TCRdb gives TRBD1 as the D gene, but with no DNA this cannot be confirmed. CDR3 size: 17 residues. The germline CDR1 and CDR2 sequences are MNHNS and SASEGT. The CDR3 sequence: CASSPGAFSRVNTEAFF.

The rearrangement links TRBV12-3 or TRBV12-4 to TRBJ1-2; the D call of TRBD1 rests on TCRdb alone, since no DNA is present to check it. This CDR3 contains 15 residues. CDR3 sequence reads: CASSLYLGGSRGYTF.

CDR3 sequence: CATYENAGEKLFF. This chain links TRBV6-5 with TRBJ1-4. Germline CDR1 and CDR2: MNHEY and SVGAGI. CDR3 length: 13 amino acids.

V usage is TRBV29-1 and J usage is TRBJ2-7; TCRdb proposes TRBD1, but this gene call is untestable without DNA. Per germline, CDR1 SQVTM and CDR2 ANQGSEA. This CDR3 is built from 13 residues. The CDR3 protein is CSVMDRKAYEQYF.

V is TRBV3-1 and J is TRBJ1-1; as DNA is missing, the TRBD1 call by TCRdb cannot be tested. This CDR3 comprises 14 residues. From germline, CDR1 is LGHDT and CDR2 YNNKEL (reference sequence). The CDR3 here is CASRPWTGGTEAFF.

This rearrangement joins TRBV5-1 to TRBJ2-1; there is no DNA to check the TCRdb D call of TRBD1. This CDR3 comprises 15 residues. Germline V lookup: CDR1 SGHRS, CDR2 YFSETQ. CDR3 loop: CASSLVPTTGDKQFF.